These 22 T cell receptor beta chains came from one sample sequenced in a study of T cell responses to AZD1222 COVID-19 vaccine. Produced via immunoSEQ multiplex PCR; TCRdb's table is partial and in-frame only. Counted here are approximately 30,000 clones, approximately 80% occurring once; the ten biggest clones make up more than 4%. The sample here was peripheral blood, taken 28 days after the second AZD1222 dose. These receptors all stem from an adult who received the AZD1222 COVID-19 vaccine.

V is TRBV18 and J is TRBJ2-7; weak D call: TRBD1 (6 bases). V was cut by 3 bases and J by 2 bases, with 14 bases left in between. The CDR3 spans 15 residues. Germline V CDR1 and CDR2: KGHSH, LQKENI. This CDR3 is CASSPSTGNTYEQYV. The CDR3 nucleotides are TGTGCCAGCTCACCTTCCACAGGGAATACCTACGAGCAGTACGTC.

This sequence joins TRBV5-1 and TRBJ2-3, with D possibly matching TRBD1 (6 bases). V lost 7 bases and J 0 bases, leaving 15 bases between the germline ends. The CDR3 is made up of 15 amino acids. Germline lookup yields CDR1 SGHRS and CDR2 YFSETQ. The CDR3 loop is CASRPDSTSTDTQYF. The CDR3 region has the DNA TGCGCCAGCCGGCCGGACAGCACTAGCACAGATACGCAGTATTTT.

This clone has a handful of counts. Other DNA sequences in the sample encode the same CDR3. The genes are TRBV19 and TRBJ2-5; a weak D match, TRBD2 (5 bases). Germline V gives CDR1 LNHDA, CDR2 SQIVND (reference sequence). V lost 3 bases to trimming and J lost 5 bases, with 7 bases between them. The CDR3 has 12 residues. The DNA of the CDR3 is TGTGCCAGTAGTATTGGCGGGGAGACCCAGTACTTC. This codes for CASSIGGETQYF.

The V and J genes are TRBV7-2 and TRBJ2-1; 14 bases map to TRBD2. This CDR3 is 18 amino acids long. V gave up 4 bases and J gave up 10 bases; unmatched junction bases: 15. Germline CDR1 SGHTA, CDR2 FQGNSA. The CDR3 loop reads CASSSGLGLAGGAGEQFF. Written as DNA, the CDR3 is TGTGCCAGCAGCTCTGGCTTAGGACTAGCGGGAGGAGCTGGAGAGCAGTTCTTC.

The table lists this clone with a few counts. The chain is built from TRBV19 and TRBJ1-2, with a weak D call TRBD1 (6 bases). V lost 5 bases and J 4 bases, leaving 23 bases between the germline ends. Germline values: CDR1 LNHDA, CDR2 SQIVND (reference sequence). There are 17 residues in the CDR3. In DNA, the CDR3 is TGTGCCAGTAGTGAGGGGCAGGGGACAAATACCCCCTATGGCTACACCTTC. Translating gives CASSEGQGTNTPYGYTF.

The chain recombines TRBV6-5 with TRBJ1-1; 8 bases are shared with TRBD1. Germline V gene lookup returns CDR1 MNHEY and CDR2 SVGAGI. Unmatched junction bases numbered 2, after V lost 2 bases and J lost 0 bases. The CDR3 totals 15 residues. CDR3 sequence (DNA): TGTGCCAGCAGTTACAGGACAGGGATGAACACTGAAGCTTTCTTT. Residues: CASSYRTGMNTEAFF.

To note about this clone: The sample contains more than one DNA sequence encoding this CDR3. The rearrangement links TRBV15 to TRBJ1-6; D is possibly TRBD1 (5 bases). V lost 2 bases to trimming and J lost 4 bases, with 6 bases between them. The CDR3 loop spans 14 amino acids. Germline CDR1 is LNHNV and CDR2 is YYDKDF (reference sequence). The CDR3 loop reads CATSRQGYNSPLHF. The DNA for the CDR3 is TGTGCCACCAGCAGACAGGGATATAATTCACCCCTCCACTTT.

This sequence joins TRBV11-3 and TRBJ1-3, with 7 nucleotides matching TRBD1. Germline-derived CDR1 and CDR2 are SGHNT and YENEEA. Trimming removed 7 bases from V and 4 bases from J; junction bases left unmatched: 13. The CDR3 runs to 16 residues. The CDR3 here is CASTLHRGSGGNTIYF. The CDR3 coding sequence is TGTGCCAGCACCCTCCACAGGGGATCTGGAGGAAACACCATATATTTT.

On this clone: This specimen includes other DNA sequences encoding the same CDR3. The chain links TRBV4-3 to TRBJ2-6; D call uncertain. CDR3 length: 14 residues. Between the trimmed V and J ends, which lost 4 bases and 0 bases, there was a span of 4 bases. Germline V gene sequence: CDR1 LGHNA, CDR2 YSLEER. The CDR3 region is CASSRGSGANVLTF. CDR3 DNA: TGCGCCAGCAGCCGAGGCTCTGGGGCCAACGTCCTGACTTTC.

The chain joins TRBV5-1 to TRBJ1-6, with 7 bases matching TRBD1. The CDR3 has 14 residues. Germline V gene sequence: CDR1 SGHRS, CDR2 YFSETQ. V lost 4 bases and J lost 6; bases outside the gene matches: 4. The CDR3 region is CASSRTGLNSPLHF. The CDR3 DNA reads as TGCGCCAGCAGCAGGACAGGACTTAATTCACCCCTCCACTTT. Supplemented by reference TRBV5-1 and TRBJ1-6, the full variable domain reads KAGVTQTPRYLIKTRGQQVTLSCSPISGHRSVSWYQQTPGQGLQFLFEYFSETQRNKGNFPGRFSGRQFSNSRSEMNVSTLELGDSALYLCASSRTGLNSPLHFGNGTRLTVT.

The J gene is TRBJ1-1, the V gene TRBV9, with D perhaps matching TRBD1 (6 bases). This CDR3 has 15 residues. Between the trimmed V and J ends, which lost 4 bases and 1 base, there was a span of 14 bases. Germline V gives CDR1 SGDLS, CDR2 YYNGEE. The CDR3 sequence is CASSMQGRGNTEAFF. The CDR3 region has the DNA TGTGCCAGCAGCATGCAGGGGAGGGGGAACACTGAAGCTTTCTTT.

With regard to this clone: A junction boundary mismatches the germline segment, possibly from a read error. V and J are TRBV7-7 and TRBJ2-5, with D perhaps TRBD1 (6 bases). This CDR3 is 15 amino acids long. The germline V gene encodes CDR1 SSHAT and CDR2 FNYEAQ (reference sequence). The CDR3 spells CASSLEFSGAETQYF. For the CDR3, the DNA is TGTGCTAGCAGCTTAGAGTTTTCAGGGGCCGAGACCCAGTACTTC.

The V and J genes are TRBV7-8 and TRBJ1-5, with D unresolved. The germline CDR1 and CDR2 sequences are SGHVS and FQNEAQ. The CDR3 has 15 residues. Trimming left V 1 base short and J 4 bases short, with 11 bases between. The CDR3: CASSLEDGSNQPQHF. As DNA, the CDR3 is TGTGCCAGCAGCTTAGAGGACGGATCAAATCAGCCCCAGCATTTT.

This chain uses TRBV5-1 with TRBJ2-1, with D possibly being TRBD1 (5 bases). Germline V gene sequence: CDR1 SGHRS, CDR2 YFSETQ. The CDR3 runs 15 residues. V lost 1 base and J 7 bases, leaving 15 bases between the germline ends. This chain's CDR3 is CASSLQVSTGNEQFF. CDR3 in DNA: TGCGCCAGCAGCTTGCAGGTCTCTACAGGAAATGAGCAGTTCTTC.

The chain has TRBV6-1 and TRBJ1-6; D perhaps matches TRBD1 (5 bases). Trimming stripped 1 base from V and 10 bases from J, with 8 bases between. CDR1 and CDR2 from the germline V gene are MNHNS and SASEGT. CDR3 length: 13 amino acids. CDR3 in DNA: TGTGCCAGCAGTGAAGGGGGGGGGTCACCCCTCCACTTT. As protein: CASSEGGGSPLHF.

The chain is built from TRBV2 and TRBJ2-3; D not resolved. The germline V gene has CDR1 SNHLY and CDR2 FYNNEI. The CDR3 sequence is 13 residues long. V lost 0 bases, J lost 6 bases, and 7 bases lay in between. The CDR3 sequence: CASSEAGWDTQYF. DNA for the CDR3: TGTGCCAGCAGTGAAGCCGGTTGGGATACGCAGTATTTT.

The sample holds a few counts of this clone. The chain is built from TRBV5-4 and TRBJ2-5; 7 bases match TRBD2. CDR1 is SGHNT, CDR2 YYREEE, per germline (reference sequence). CDR3 length: 13 residues. J gave up 5 bases and V 5 bases, and 6 bases lay outside the gene matches. CDR3 loop: CASRWGGWETQYF. Here the CDR3 DNA reads TGTGCCAGCAGGTGGGGGGGGTGGGAGACCCAGTACTTC. Variable domain in full (rest from reference TRBV5-4 and TRBJ2-5): ETGVTQSPTHLIKTRGQQVTLRCSSQSGHNTVSWYQQALGQGPQFIFQYYREEENGRGNFPPRFSGLQFPNYSSELNVNALELDDSALYLCASRWGGWETQYFGPGTRLLVL.

The chain links TRBV11-1 to TRBJ1-2, with D possibly TRBD1 on 5 matching bases. Trimming cost V 5 bases and J 8 bases, with 12 bases left between them. The CDR3 is 12 amino acids. CDR1 SGHAT and CDR2 FQDESV come from the germline V gene (reference sequence). This CDR3 is CASSPSGWGYTF. The CDR3, as DNA: TGTGCCAGCAGCCCATCAGGGTGGGGCTACACCTTC.

The V gene is TRBV7-3, the J gene TRBJ1-2; 10 bases line up with TRBD1. The CDR3 extends over 15 amino acids. V shed 4 bases, J shed 7 bases, and the junction held 9 bases outside the gene matches. Per germline, CDR1 SGHTA and CDR2 FQGTGA. This CDR3 reads CASSSQPGTGVGYTF. DNA for the CDR3: TGTGCCAGCAGCTCTCAACCTGGGACAGGGGTTGGCTACACCTTC.

The chain carries TRBV10-1 and TRBJ2-5, with D possibly being TRBD1 or TRBD2 (5 bases each). The CDR3 extends over 14 amino acids. Germline V lookup: CDR1 WNHNN, CDR2 SYGVQD (reference sequence). The germline V and J ends were trimmed by 6 bases and 2 bases, with 13 bases remaining between them. In nucleotides, the CDR3 is TGCGCCAGCAGCCGGGACCAACGGCAAGAGACCCAGTACTTC. This codes for CASSRDQRQETQYF.

The V call is TRBV19, the J call TRBJ1-1; D remains ambiguous. Germline values: CDR1 LNHDA, CDR2 SQIVND (reference sequence). The V and J ends lost 8 bases and 7 bases respectively, with 8 bases between them. The CDR3 is 10 residues long. CDR3 sequence: CASGRFEAFF. The CDR3 DNA reads as TGTGCCAGTGGACGGTTTGAAGCTTTCTTT.

The chain is built from TRBV7-2 and TRBJ1-6, with D possibly matching TRBD1 (6 bases). This CDR3 has 17 residues. Germline V CDR1 and CDR2: SGHTA, FQGNSA. Trimming removed 5 bases from V and 0 bases from J, with 14 bases in between. The CDR3 loop reads CASSQGRGSSYNSPLHF. For the CDR3, the DNA is TGTGCCAGCAGCCAGGGGCGGGGGAGCTCCTATAATTCACCCCTCCACTTT.